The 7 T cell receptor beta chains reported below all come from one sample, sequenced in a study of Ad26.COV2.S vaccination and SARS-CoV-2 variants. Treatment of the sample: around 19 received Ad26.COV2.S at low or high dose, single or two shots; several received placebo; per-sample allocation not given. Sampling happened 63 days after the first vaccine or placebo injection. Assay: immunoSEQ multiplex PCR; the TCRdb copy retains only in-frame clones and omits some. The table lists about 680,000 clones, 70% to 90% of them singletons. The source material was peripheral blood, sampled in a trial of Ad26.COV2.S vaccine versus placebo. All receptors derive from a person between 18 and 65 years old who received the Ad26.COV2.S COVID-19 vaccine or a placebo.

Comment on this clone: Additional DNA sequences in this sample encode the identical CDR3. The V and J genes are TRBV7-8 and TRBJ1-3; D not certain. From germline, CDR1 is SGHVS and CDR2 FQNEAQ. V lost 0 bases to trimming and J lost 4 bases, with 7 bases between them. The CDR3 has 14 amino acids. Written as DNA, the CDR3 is TGTGCCAGCAGCTTAGCTGGCAGCGGAAACACCATATATTTT. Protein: CASSLAGSGNTIYF.

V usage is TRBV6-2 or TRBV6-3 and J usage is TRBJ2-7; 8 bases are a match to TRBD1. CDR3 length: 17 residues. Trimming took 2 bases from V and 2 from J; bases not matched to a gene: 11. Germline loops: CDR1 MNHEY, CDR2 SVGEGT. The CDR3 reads CASSYPNVRQGTYEQYF. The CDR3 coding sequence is TGTGCCAGCAGTTACCCAAACGTTAGACAGGGGACCTACGAGCAGTACTTC.

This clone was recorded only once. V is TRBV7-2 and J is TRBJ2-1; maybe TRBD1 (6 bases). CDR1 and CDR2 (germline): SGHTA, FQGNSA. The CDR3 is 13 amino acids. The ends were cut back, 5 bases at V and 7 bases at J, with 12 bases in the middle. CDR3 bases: TGTGCCAGCAGCCCAAGGACAGTGAATGAGCAGTTCTTC. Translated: CASSPRTVNEQFF.

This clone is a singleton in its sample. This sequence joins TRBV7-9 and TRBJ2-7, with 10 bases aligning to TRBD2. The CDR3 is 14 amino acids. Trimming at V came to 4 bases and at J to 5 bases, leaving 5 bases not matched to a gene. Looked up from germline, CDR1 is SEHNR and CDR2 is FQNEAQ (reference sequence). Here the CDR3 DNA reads TGTGCCAGCAGCTCTGGACTAGCGGTTGACGAGCAGTACTTC. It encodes CASSSGLAVDEQYF. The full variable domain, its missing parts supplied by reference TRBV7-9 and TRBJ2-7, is DTGVSQNPRHKITKRGQNVTFRCDPISEHNRLYWYRQTLGQGPEFLTYFQNEAQLEKSRLLSDRFSAERPKGSFSTLEIQRTEQGDSAMYLCASSSGLAVDEQYFGPGTRLTVT.

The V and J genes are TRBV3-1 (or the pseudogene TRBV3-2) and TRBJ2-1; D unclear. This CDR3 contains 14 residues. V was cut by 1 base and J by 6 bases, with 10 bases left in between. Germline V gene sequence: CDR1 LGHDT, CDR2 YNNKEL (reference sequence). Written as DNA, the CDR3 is TGTGCCAGCAGCCAAGTCGTCCCGGTCAATGAGCAGTTCTTC. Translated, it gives CASSQVVPVNEQFF.

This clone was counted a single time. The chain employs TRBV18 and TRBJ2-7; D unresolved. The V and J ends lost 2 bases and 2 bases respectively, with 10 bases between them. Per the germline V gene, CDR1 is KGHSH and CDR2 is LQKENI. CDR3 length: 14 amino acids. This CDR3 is CASSPSLVPYEQYF. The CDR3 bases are TGTGCCAGCTCACCAAGCCTAGTTCCCTACGAGCAGTACTTC.

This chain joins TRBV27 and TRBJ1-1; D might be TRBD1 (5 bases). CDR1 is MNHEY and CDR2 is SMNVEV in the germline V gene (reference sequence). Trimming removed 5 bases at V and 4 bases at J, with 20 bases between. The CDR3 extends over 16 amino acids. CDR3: CASSPARATGPTEAFF. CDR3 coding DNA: TGTGCCAGCAGTCCCGCCCGTGCCACAGGCCCCACTGAAGCTTTCTTT.